The clone carrying this T cell receptor beta chain showed up just once. The sample comes from a study of blood T cell repertoires in COVID-19. Study in general: Samples of COVID-19 (acute and convalescent) were obtained from the United States, Italy and Spain. T cells, B-cell-depleted T cells, or PBMCs supplied cDNA or gDNA.

During active infection, Seattle patients enrolled and were then monitored through disease. CDR3 length: 14 residues. Germline V gene sequence: CDR1 SSHAT, CDR2 FNYEAQ (reference sequence). Trimming cost V 5 bases and J 5 bases; bases outside gene matches: 9. Profiling relied on immunoSEQ multiplex PCR, and the TCRdb table lists in-frame clones only, not all of them. The table lists under 200,000 clones, around 79% of them singletons, with approximately 5.9% in the top ten. The specimen was peripheral blood. This clonotype was sampled from a woman aged 40 to 50 with COVID-19, enrolled during active disease. The chain combines TRBV7-7 with TRBJ2-7; TRBD1 matches 7 bases. The CDR3 spells CASSLGRGTHEQYF. CDR3 nucleotides: TGTGCCAGCAGCCTGGGCAGGGGGACCCACGAGCAGTACTTC.